The text below deals with one TCR beta chain. V was clipped by 6 bases and J by 3 bases; unmatched bases: 2. Germline lookup yields CDR1 MDHEN and CDR2 SYDVKM. The CDR3 loop spans 13 amino acids. The sample originates from a study of blood T cell repertoires in COVID-19. As for the study in general: The study drew acute and convalescent COVID-19 samples from the United States, Italy and Spain.

Produced via immunoSEQ multiplex PCR; TCRdb's table is partial and in-frame only. The sample includes roughly 43,000 clones, more than 70% of them seen just once. This receptor was identified in a woman in her 70s with acute or convalescent COVID-19. The chain links TRBV28 to TRBJ2-5; 9 nucleotides align to TRBD1. The source material was peripheral blood. CDR3 in DNA: TGTGCCAGCAGCTGGGACAGGGAAGAGACCCAGTACTTC. It codes for CASSWDREETQYF. Full variable domain (rest looked up from reference TRBV28 and TRBJ2-5): DVKVTQSSRYLVKRTGEKVFLECVQDMDHENMFWYRQDPGLGLRLIYFSYDVKMKEKGDIPEGYSVSREKKERFSLILESASTNQTSMYLCASSWDREETQYFGPGTRLLVL.